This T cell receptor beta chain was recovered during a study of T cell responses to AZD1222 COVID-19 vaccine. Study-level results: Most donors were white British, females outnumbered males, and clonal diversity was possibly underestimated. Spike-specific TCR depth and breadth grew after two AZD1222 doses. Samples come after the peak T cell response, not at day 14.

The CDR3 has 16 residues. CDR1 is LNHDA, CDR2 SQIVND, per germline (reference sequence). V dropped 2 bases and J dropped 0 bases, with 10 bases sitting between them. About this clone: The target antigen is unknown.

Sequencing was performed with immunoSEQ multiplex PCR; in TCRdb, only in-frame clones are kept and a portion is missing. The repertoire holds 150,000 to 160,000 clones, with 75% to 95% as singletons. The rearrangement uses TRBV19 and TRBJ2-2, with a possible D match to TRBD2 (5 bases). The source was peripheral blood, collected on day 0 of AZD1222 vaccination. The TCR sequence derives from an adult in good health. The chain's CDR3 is CASSIFGVPNTGELFF. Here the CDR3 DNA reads TGTGCCAGTAGTATATTCGGGGTCCCGAACACCGGGGAGCTGTTTTTT.